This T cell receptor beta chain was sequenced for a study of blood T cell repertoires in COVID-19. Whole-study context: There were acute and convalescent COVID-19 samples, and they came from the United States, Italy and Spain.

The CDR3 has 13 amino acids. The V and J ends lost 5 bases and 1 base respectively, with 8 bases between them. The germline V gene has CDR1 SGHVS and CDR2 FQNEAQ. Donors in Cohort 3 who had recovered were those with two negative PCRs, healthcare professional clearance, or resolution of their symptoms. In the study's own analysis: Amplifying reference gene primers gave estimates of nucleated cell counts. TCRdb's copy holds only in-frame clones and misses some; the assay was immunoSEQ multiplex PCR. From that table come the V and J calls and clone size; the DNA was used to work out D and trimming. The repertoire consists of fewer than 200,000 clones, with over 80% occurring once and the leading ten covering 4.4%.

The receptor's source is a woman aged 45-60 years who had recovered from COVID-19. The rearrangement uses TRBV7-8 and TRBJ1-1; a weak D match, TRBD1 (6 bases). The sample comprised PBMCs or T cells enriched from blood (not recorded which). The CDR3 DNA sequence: TGTGCCAGCAGCGGCAGGGGGAACACTGAAGCTTTCTTT. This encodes CASSGRGNTEAFF.